The rows below give T cell receptor beta chains drawn from one sample of a study of T cell repertoires in cytomegalovirus infection. These TCRs are of unknown antigen specificity. TCRdb ran MiXCR on the reads and lists one entry per CDR3 protein. The table lists approximately 1,000,000 distinct CDR3 sequences, around a third of them singletons. This material consisted of cultured CD8+ T cells from PBMCs, taken from culture after CMV antigen stimulation. The receptor source for this set is a human donor in good health (CMV status not recorded). Some clones in this sample may be carry-over from other donors' samples. Both conserved end residues are part of each CDR3. D genes are given only for firm matches.

j_call v_call d_call cdr3_aa
TRBJ2-3 TRBV6-5 . CASSSGVPDTQYF
TRBJ1-2 TRBV25-1 . CASLGPQNYGYTF
TRBJ2-3 TRBV5-1 . CASSTGRGDVTDTQYF
TRBJ1-1 TRBV5-1 . CASSLGGHSLNTEAFF
TRBJ1-5 TRBV7-9 . CASSAYSNQPQHF
TRBJ2-5 TRBV6-6 . CASSYTGLQETQYF
TRBJ1-1 TRBV6-6 . CASSLFEGMNTEAFF
TRBJ2-3 TRBV12-3/TRBV12-4 . CASSLMGFTDTQYF
TRBJ1-2 TRBV7-8 . CASSLANLQPIYGYTF
TRBJ2-2 TRBV15 . CATSTHYTGELFF
TRBJ2-7 TRBV7-9 TRBD1 CASSSGTANYEQYF
TRBJ2-3 TRBV6-8 TRBD1 CASSYSTGLPTDTQYF
TRBJ2-2 TRBV10-2 . CASSESDGGVTGELFF
TRBJ1-1 TRBV6-1 . CASSGGKDGTEAFF
TRBJ2-1 TRBV11-1 . CASSHQGSSYNEQFF
TRBJ2-5 TRBV7-9 . CASSPPRSGGETQYF
TRBJ2-7 TRBV7-6 . CASSWGLPGNSYEQYF
TRBJ2-1 TRBV27 . CASSTLWGGWQFF
TRBJ1-4 TRBV7-9 TRBD1 CASSAPFRDRVNEKLFF
TRBJ2-7 TRBV12-3/TRBV12-4 TRBD1 CASSLPGQGMYEQYF
TRBJ2-5 TRBV6-1 TRBD1 CASSEGPVDRGGGQETQYF
TRBJ2-5 TRBV5-1 . CASSLVLRQETQYF
TRBJ2-5 TRBV11-2 TRBD1 CASSPWRQGVRETQYF
TRBJ1-5 TRBV7-6 . CASSLATGPNQPQHF
TRBJ1-5 TRBV7-8 TRBD1 CASSQGGDPNQPQHF
TRBJ2-5 TRBV4-3 . CASSQTPYRPETQYF
TRBJ2-1 TRBV7-9 . CASSQAYNEQFF
TRBJ2-7 TRBV4-1 . CASSQVGIYEQYF
TRBJ1-1 TRBV19 . CASTGLLPPNTEAFF
TRBJ1-5 TRBV2 . CATKGGSQPQHF
TRBJ1-2 TRBV4-1 . CASSQPQRSSVYGYTF
TRBJ1-2 TRBV6-5 . CASSLGADFGYTF
TRBJ2-7 TRBV6-2/TRBV6-3 TRBD1 CASEGQDSYEQYF
TRBJ1-2 TRBV29-1 . CSVLETAYGYTF
TRBJ2-7 TRBV27 TRBD1 CASSLSKGAHEQYF
TRBJ2-1 TRBV12-3/TRBV12-4 . CASSTGTNEQFF
TRBJ1-2 TRBV4-1 TRBD1 CASSLYDDGQVNYGYTF
TRBJ1-6 TRBV28 . CASSLGTKSSYNSPLHF
TRBJ2-3 TRBV27 . CASSSRGLTTDTQYF
TRBJ1-6 TRBV4-2 . CASSQDRGSSPLHF
TRBJ2-7 TRBV20-1 . CSARAGGSYEQYF
TRBJ2-7 TRBV27 TRBD1 CASSIRDRGLSYEQYF
TRBJ2-2 TRBV9 . CASSVGRGGTGELFF
TRBJ1-1 TRBV20-1 . CSARVPGAFF
TRBJ1-1 TRBV10-3 . CAISESLGLNTEAFF
TRBJ1-2 TRBV7-3 . CASSSLGGDDYGYTF
TRBJ2-4 TRBV7-8 . CASSLDRGILAKNIQYF
TRBJ2-7 TRBV20-1 TRBD2 CSAPSGTSGVHYEQYF
TRBJ1-4 TRBV6-6 . CASSYSGRPANEKLFF
TRBJ1-2 TRBV7-4 . CASSLGEPFYGYTF
TRBJ1-3 TRBV20-1 . CSARAGNTIYF
TRBJ1-1 TRBV7-6 . CASSLEGQGSTEAFF
TRBJ1-3 TRBV12-3/TRBV12-4 . CASSLRGGGNTIYF